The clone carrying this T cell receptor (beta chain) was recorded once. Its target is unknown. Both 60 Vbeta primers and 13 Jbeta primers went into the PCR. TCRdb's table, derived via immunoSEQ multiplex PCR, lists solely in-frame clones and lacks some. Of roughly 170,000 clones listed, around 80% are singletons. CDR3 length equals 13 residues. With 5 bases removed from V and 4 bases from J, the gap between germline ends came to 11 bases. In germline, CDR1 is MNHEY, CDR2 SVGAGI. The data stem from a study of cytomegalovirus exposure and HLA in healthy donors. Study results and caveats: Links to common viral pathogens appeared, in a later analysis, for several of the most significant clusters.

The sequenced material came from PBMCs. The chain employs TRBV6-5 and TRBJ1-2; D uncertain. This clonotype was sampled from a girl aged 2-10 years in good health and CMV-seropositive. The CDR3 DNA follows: TGTGCCAGCAGTGTACTTGGGAGCTATGGCTACACCTTC. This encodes CASSVLGSYGYTF.